The source of this TCR beta chain is a study of metastatic and nonmetastatic thyroid tumors. Across the study: Both malignant and benign thyroid patients supplied peripheral blood and tumor or nodule tissue samples, across which the repertoires of these patients were then compared.

TCRdb re-analyzed the PCR reads through MiXCR. In the table there are about 14,000 clones, under 35% of which are singletons. By frequency in the sample, this clone is medium-sized. The antigen remains unidentified. Other DNA variants within this sample encode the same CDR3. Study conclusions and caveats: Significantly greater TCR beta diversity was reportedly found in malignant thyroid tumors than in benign nodules (in blood and tumor).

Trimming removed 9 bases from V and 2 bases from J; junction bases left unmatched: 6. CDR1 and CDR2 (germline): SNHLY, FYNNEI. The CDR3 contains 13 residues. Each patient came to thyroid surgery without any prior treatment (of any kind). Sequencing was done on a sample of blood. This clonotype was sampled from a female donor with papillary thyroid cancer or a benign thyroid nodule (not recorded which). Some clones in this sample may be carry-over from other donors' samples. The J gene is TRBJ1-1, the V gene TRBV2, with TRBD1 matching 7 bases. CDR3 in amino acids: CARYRGPNTEAFF. The DNA of the CDR3 is TGTGCCAGATACAGGGGCCCTAACACTGAAGCTTTCTTT.